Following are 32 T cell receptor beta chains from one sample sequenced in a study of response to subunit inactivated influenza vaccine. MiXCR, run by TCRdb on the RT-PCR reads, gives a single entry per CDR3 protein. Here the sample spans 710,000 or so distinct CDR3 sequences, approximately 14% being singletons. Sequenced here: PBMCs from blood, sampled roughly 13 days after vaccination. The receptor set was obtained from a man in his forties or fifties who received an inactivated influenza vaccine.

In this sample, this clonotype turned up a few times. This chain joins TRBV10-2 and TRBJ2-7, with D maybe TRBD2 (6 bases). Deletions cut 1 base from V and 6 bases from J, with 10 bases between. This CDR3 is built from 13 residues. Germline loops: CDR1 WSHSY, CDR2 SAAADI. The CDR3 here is CASSEWQEGEQYF. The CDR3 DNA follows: TGCGCCAGCAGTGAGTGGCAGGAGGGCGAGCAGTACTTC.

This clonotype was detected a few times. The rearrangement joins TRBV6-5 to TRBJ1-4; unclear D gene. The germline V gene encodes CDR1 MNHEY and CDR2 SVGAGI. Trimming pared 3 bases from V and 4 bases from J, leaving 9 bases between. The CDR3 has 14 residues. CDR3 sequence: CASSYRALNEKLFF. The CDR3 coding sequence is TGTGCCAGCAGTTATAGGGCGCTTAATGAAAAACTGTTTTTT.

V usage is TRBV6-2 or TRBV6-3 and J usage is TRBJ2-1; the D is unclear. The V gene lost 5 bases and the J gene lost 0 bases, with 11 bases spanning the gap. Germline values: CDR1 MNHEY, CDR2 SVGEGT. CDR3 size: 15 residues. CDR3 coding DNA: TGTGCCAGCAGTCAAACAGCTAGCTCCTACAATGAGCAGTTCTTC. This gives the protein CASSQTASSYNEQFF.

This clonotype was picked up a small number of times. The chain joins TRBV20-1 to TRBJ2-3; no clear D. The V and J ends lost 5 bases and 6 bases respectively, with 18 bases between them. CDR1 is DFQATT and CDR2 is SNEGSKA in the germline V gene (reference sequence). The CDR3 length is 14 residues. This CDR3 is CSAPPLVGMDTQYF. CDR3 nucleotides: TGCAGTGCTCCCCCCCTGGTAGGGATGGATACGCAGTATTTT.

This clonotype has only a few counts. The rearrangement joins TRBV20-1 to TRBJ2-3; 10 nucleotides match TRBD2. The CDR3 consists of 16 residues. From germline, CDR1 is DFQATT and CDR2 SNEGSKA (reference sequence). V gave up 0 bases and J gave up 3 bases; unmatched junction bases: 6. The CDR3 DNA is TGCAGTGCTAGAGATTTCCTAGCGGGAGATACAGATACGCAGTATTTT. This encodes CSARDFLAGDTDTQYF.

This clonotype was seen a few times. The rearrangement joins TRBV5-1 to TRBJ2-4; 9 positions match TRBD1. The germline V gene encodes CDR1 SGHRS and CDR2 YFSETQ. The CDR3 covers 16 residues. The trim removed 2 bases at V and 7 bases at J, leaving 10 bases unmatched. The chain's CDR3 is CASSLQGAMISNIQYF. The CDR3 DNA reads TGCGCCAGCAGCTTACAGGGGGCAATGATCAGCAACATTCAGTACTTC.

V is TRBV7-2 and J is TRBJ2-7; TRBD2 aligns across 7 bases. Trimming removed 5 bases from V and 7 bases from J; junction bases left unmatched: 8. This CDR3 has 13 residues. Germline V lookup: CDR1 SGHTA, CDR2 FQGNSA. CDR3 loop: CASSQWRTREQYF. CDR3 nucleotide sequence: TGTGCCAGCAGCCAGTGGAGGACTAGGGAGCAGTACTTC.

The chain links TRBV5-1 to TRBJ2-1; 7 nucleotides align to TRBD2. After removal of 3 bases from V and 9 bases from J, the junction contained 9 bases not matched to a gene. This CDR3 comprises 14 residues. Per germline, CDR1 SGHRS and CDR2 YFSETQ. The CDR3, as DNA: TGCGCCAGCAGCTCCGTAGCGGGTAATAGTGAGCAGTTCTTC. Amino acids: CASSSVAGNSEQFF.

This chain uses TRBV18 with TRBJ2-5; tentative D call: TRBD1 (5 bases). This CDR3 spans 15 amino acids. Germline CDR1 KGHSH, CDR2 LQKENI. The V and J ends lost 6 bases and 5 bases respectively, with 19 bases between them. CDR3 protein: CASSHDSQGWETQYF. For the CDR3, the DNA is TGTGCCAGCTCCCATGACAGCCAGGGTTGGGAGACCCAGTACTTC. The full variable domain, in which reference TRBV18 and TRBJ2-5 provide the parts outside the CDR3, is NAGVMQNPRHLVRRRGQEARLRCSPMKGHSHVYWYRQLPEEGLKFMVYLQKENIIDESGMPKERFSAEFPKEGPSILRIQQVVRGDSAAYFCASSHDSQGWETQYFGPGTRLLVL.

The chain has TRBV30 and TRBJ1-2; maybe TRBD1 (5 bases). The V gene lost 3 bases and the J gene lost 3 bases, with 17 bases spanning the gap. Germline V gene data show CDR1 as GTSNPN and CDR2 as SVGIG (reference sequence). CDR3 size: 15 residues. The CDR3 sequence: CAWSRTTKPYYGYTF. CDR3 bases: TGTGCCTGGAGCAGGACAACCAAACCTTACTATGGCTACACCTTC.

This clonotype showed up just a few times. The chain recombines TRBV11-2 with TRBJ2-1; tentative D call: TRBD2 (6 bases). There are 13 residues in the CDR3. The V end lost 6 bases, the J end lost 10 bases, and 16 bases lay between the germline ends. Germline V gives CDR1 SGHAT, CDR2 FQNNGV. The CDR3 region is CASRGGPTLEQFF. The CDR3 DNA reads TGTGCCAGCAGGGGGGGTCCTACTTTGGAGCAGTTCTTC.

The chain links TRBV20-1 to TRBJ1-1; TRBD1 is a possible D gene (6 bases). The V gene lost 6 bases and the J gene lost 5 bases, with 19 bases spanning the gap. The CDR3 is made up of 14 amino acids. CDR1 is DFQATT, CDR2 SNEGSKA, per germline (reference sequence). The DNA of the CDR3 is TGCAGTGCAAAACAGGGAGGGCCGGGAACTGAAGCTTTCTTT. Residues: CSAKQGGPGTEAFF.

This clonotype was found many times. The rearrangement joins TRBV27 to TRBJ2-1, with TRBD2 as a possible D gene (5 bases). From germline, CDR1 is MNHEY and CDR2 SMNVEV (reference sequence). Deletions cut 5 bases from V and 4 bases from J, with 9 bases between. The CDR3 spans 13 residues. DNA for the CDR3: TGTGCCAGCAGTCTAGCAGTTTACAATGAGCAGTTCTTC. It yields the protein CASSLAVYNEQFF.

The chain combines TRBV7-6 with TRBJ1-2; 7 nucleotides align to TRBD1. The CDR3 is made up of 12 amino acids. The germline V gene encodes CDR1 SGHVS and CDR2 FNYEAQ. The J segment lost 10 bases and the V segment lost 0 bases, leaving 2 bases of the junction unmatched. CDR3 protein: CASSLAGTAYTF. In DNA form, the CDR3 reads TGTGCCAGCAGCTTAGCGGGGACAGCCTACACCTTC.

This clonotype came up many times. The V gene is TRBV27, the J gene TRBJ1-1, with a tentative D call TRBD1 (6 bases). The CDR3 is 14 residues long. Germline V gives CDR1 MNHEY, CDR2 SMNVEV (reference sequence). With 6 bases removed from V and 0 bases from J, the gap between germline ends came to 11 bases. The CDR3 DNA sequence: TGTGCCAGCAGGAAACAGGGTTTGAACACTGAAGCTTTCTTT. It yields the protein CASRKQGLNTEAFF.

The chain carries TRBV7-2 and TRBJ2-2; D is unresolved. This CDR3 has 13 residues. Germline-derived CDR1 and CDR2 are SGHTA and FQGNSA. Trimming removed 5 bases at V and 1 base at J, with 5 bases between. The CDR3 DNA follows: TGTGCCAGCAGCATCGAGAACACCGGGGAGCTGTTTTTT. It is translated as CASSIENTGELFF. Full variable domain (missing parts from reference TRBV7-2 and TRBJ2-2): GAGVSQSPSNKVTEKGKDVELRCDPISGHTALYWYRQSLGQGLEFLIYFQGNSAPDKSGLPSDRFSAERTGGSVSTLTIQRTQQEDSAVYLCASSIENTGELFFGEGSRLTVL.

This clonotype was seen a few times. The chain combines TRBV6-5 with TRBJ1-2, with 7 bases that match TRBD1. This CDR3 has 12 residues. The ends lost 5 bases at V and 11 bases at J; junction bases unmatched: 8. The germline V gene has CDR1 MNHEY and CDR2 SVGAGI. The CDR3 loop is CASSMRQGVYTF. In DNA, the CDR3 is TGTGCCAGCAGTATGAGACAGGGAGTTTACACCTTC.

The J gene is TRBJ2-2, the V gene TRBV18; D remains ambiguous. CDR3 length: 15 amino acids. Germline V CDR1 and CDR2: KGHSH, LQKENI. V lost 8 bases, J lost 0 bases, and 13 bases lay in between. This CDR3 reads CASTKDGANTGELFF. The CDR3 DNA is TGTGCCAGCACTAAGGACGGCGCGAACACCGGGGAGCTGTTTTTT.

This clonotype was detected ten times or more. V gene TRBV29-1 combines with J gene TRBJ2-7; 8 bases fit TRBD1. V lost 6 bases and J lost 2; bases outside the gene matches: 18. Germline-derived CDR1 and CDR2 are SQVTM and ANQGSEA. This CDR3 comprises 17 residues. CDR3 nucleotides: TGCAGCGTCATGGGAGGCGTAGGGGACAGGTCCGCCTACGAGCAGTACTTC. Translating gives CSVMGGVGDRSAYEQYF.

CDR3 coding DNA: TGTGCCAGCAGCTACAGGGATGGCACAGATACGCAGTATTTT. Residues: CASSYRDGTDTQYF. The chain recombines TRBV5-6 with TRBJ2-3; maybe TRBD1 (6 bases). This CDR3 has 14 residues. Trimming pared 3 bases from V and 1 base from J, leaving 9 bases between. CDR1 and CDR2 (germline): SGHDT, YYEEEE.

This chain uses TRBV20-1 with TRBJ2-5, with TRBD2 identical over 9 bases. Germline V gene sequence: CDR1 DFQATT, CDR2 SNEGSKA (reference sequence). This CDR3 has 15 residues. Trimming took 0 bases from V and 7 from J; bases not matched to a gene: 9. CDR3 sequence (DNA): TGCAGTGCTAGAGATCAGCCTAGCGGGGCCTTGACCCAGTACTTC. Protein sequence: CSARDQPSGALTQYF.

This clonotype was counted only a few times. CDR3 in amino acids: CASSLYKRGGRPYGYTF. The CDR3 nucleotides are TGTGCCAGCAGTTTATATAAGAGGGGAGGGAGGCCCTATGGCTACACCTTC. The chain carries TRBV28 and TRBJ1-2; tentatively, D is TRBD1 (5 bases). V was cut by 1 base and J by 4 bases, with 19 bases left in between. The CDR3 sequence is 17 residues long. Germline CDR1 is MDHEN and CDR2 is SYDVKM.

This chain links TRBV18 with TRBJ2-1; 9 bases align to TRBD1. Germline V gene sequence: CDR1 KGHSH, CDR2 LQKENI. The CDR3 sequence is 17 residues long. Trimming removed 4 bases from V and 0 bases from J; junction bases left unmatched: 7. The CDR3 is CASSRTGGRSSYNEQFF. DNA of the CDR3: TGTGCCAGCTCACGAACAGGGGGCCGAAGCTCCTACAATGAGCAGTTCTTC.

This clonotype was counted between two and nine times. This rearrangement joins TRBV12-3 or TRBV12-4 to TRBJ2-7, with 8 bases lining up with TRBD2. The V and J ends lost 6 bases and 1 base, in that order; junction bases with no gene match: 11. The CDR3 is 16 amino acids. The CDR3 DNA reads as TGTGCCAGCAGCCGGGGGGGTGCAGGGGCTTCCTACGAGCAGTACTTC. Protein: CASSRGGAGASYEQYF.

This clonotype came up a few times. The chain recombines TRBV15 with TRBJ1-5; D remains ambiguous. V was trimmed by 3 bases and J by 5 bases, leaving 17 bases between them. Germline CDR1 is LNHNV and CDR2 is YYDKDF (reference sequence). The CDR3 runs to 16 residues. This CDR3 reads CATSSVAQSFDQPQHF. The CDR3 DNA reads TGTGCCACCAGCAGCGTCGCACAGAGTTTCGATCAGCCCCAGCATTTT.

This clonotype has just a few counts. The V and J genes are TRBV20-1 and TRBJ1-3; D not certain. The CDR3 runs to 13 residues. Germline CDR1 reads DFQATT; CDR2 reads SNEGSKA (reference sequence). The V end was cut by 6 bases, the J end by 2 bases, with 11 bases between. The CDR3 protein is CSARRVPGNTIYF. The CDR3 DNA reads TGCAGTGCCAGACGGGTCCCTGGAAACACCATATATTTT.

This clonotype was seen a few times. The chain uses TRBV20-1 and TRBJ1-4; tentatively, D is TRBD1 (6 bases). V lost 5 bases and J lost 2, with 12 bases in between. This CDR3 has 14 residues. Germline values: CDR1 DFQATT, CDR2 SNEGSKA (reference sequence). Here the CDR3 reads CSAEQGSTNEKLFF. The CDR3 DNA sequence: TGCAGTGCTGAACAGGGTAGTACTAATGAAAAACTGTTTTTT.

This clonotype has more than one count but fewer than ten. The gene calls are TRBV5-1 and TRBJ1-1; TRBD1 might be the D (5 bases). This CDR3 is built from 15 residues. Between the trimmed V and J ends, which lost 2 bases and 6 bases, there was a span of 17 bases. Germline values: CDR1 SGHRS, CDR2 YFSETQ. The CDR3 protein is CASSFRRGDGSEAFF. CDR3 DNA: TGCGCCAGCAGCTTTCGTAGGGGAGATGGCTCTGAAGCTTTCTTT.

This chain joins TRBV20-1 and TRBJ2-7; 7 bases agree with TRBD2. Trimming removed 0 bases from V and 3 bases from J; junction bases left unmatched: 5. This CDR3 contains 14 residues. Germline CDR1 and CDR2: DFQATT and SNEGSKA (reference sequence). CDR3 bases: TGCAGTGCTAGAGATGGTACGGGAGGCTACGAGCAGTACTTC. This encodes CSARDGTGGYEQYF.

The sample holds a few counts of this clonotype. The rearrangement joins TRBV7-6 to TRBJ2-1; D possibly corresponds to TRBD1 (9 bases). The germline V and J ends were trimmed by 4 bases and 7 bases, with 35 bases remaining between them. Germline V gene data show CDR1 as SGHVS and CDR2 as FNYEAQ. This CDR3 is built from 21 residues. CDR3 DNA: TGTGCCAGCAGCTCACTACCCGGGACAGGGCGTCGGGAGGGCCCATTAAATGAGCAGTTCTTC. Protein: CASSSLPGTGRREGPLNEQFF.

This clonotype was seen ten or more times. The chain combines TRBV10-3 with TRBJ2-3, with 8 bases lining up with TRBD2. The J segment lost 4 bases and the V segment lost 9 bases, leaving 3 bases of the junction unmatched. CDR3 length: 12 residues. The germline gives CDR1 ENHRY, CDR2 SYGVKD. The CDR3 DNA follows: TGTGCCATAGCGGGGGTGGCAGATACGCAGTATTTT. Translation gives CAIAGVADTQYF.

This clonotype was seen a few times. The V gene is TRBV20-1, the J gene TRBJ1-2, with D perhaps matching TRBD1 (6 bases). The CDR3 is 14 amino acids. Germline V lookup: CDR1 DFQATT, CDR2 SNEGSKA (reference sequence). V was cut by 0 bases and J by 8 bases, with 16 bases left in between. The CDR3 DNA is TGCAGTGCTAGAGAAGCCGGGCCCCAGGGGGGCTACACCTTC. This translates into CSAREAGPQGGYTF.